The T cell receptor (beta chain) described here comes from a study of cytomegalovirus exposure and HLA in healthy donors (dated by TCRdb to between 2016 and 2019). Context from the whole study: An earlier analysis of approximately 640 of the donors reported approximately 270 Gb of sequence data and 117 million unique TCR beta sequences from 150 million to 200 million T cells. Roughly 300 gigabases of sequencing data and tens of millions of unique TCR sequences made up an early release that covered under 750 HLA-typed donors. Of the roughly 400 genotyped donors, 65% to 90% fell in the genetic ancestry cluster associated with self-reported Caucasian donors. The study aimed to test whether signatures of past pathogen exposure could be identified by cataloging public T cell receptors. Using immunosequencing, the study profiled T cell repertoires from 550 to 750 subjects and related those repertoires to cytomegalovirus serostatus. A separate validation cohort of approximately 120 different subjects was used in addition to the approximately 700-subject first cohort. To predict cytomegalovirus infection status, the study brought together high-throughput TCR immunosequencing, statistical association of individual TCRs with disease status, and machine learning. A later analysis re-analyzed previously published TCR beta repertoires from approximately 700 donors and added high-resolution HLA genotyping to study TCR occurrence patterns. The later analysis used no new phenotypic data to find candidate immune exposures, relying instead on TCR beta sequences and their occurrence across donors. To decide whether each TCR beta V gene segment behaved as functional or pseudogenic, an earlier analysis of over 500 of the donors relied on high-throughput TCR beta sequencing. Donor age, sex, ethnicity and CMV serostatus were collected together with the repertoire data. Genome-wide SNP genotypes for about 65% of the 666 donors were used in a later genetic analysis, which treated that subset as a discovery cohort. Every discovery cohort repertoire had been produced on one sequencing platform. Class I and class II HLA loci were covered by the typing at four-digit resolution. The number of typed donors differed by locus: roughly 629-640 for A, B, C, DRB1 and DQB1; approximately 540 for DQA1; 606 for DPA1; and around 470 for DPB1. About five DR-DQ haplotypes were handled as single units for association and clustering, since linkage in the cohort was strong. Among several hundred genotyped donors of the cohort, an average of about 240,000 unique TCR beta nucleotide sequences was sequenced per donor, of which about 19% were non-productive.

On this clone: This clone's antigen is unknown. It has no much larger one-base neighbor in the sample; base qualities were not kept.

Between the V and J ends, shortened by 7 bases and 0 bases respectively, the junction contains 9 bases. From a lookup of the germline V gene (reference sequence), CDR1 and CDR2 are LNHDA and SQIVND. CDR3 length: 13 amino acids, cysteine to phenylalanine. CDR3 DNA is the only sequence kept; it has 39 bases, read in frame from the first base. The paper's findings and limits, for the study overall: The classifier was reported to diagnose cytomegalovirus status with high specificity and sensitivity in both the original cohort and the validation cohort. Several of the top co-occurrence clusters appeared to be linked to parvovirus B19, influenza, CMV and Epstein-Barr virus, according to a later analysis. Compared with equally common non-associated chains, HLA-associated TCR beta chains in a later analysis were more clonally expanded and had lower generation probabilities. The authors suggested that the approach could potentially be generalized to other disease states and immunological phenotypes. Most CMV-associated TCR beta chains appeared to be HLA-restricted in a later analysis, and the HLA associations seemed to be driven largely by CMV exposure. Most TCR sequences were observed very rarely across donors, whereas some public TCRs were present in many individuals. The 87-base-pair reads could not distinguish some IMGT-functional V segments, including TRBV6-2 and TRBV6-3, so those segments were excluded. In an earlier analysis of some 640 of the donors, most TCR beta V segments were observed in productive rearrangements about 87% or about 30% of the time, broadly matching IMGT annotations. Because HLA typing was unavailable for some donors at each locus, only the typed subset was used in association tests. Immune exposure information for the cohort was limited to CMV serostatus. According to a later analysis, TCR association rates differed among HLA loci, with DRB1 alleles showing the most associated TCRs and HLA-C alleles showing the fewest. Three of the identified cytomegalovirus-associated TCR beta chains were confirmed in vitro to be specific for cytomegalovirus antigens. Linkage disequilibrium might explain the correlated functional status among segregating V segments, but an unknown experimental factor could not be excluded. The sequencing pipeline was judged likely to have produced a cluster of highly shared sequence variants as a technical artifact. In a later analysis, 16,951 TCR beta sequences were associated with specific HLA alleles at a false discovery rate of 0.05. When HLA alleles, especially DR and DQ, strongly co-occurred, attributing TCR associations to individual alleles was difficult. Roughly uniform sequencing depth across donors was assumed in presence/absence analyses, although this assumption may not hold. The earlier analysis of 587 of the donors excluded around 17 rarely observed V segments, including chromosome 9 orphons, because counts were too low. Compared with the roughly 720-donor mean, donors in an Asian-associated ancestry cluster had fewer N-insertions in productive TCRs, according to a later genetic analysis. The study gave a list of 150 to 200 TCR beta chains associated with cytomegalovirus. Only TCR beta chains were sequenced in this cohort, and the absence of alpha or paired-chain data limited detectable features. A later genetic analysis associated a missense DCLRE1C variant with V-gene and J-gene trimming of TCR beta chains, and an independent cohort replicated the association. A further reported finding was that TCR beta sequences accurately predicted the HLA-A and HLA-B alleles for most subjects in the first cohort.

The cohort was made up of under 800 healthy bone marrow donors. Cohort members were all nominally healthy when sampled, although unrecorded immune exposures were likely present. The donor was CMV seropositive and belonged to the group of about 290 seropositive cohort members. A peripheral blood sample was provided by each donor, and peripheral blood mononuclear cells were used for TCR beta sequencing. Genomic DNA was extracted from the blood cell samples with the Qiagen DNeasy Blood Extraction Kit. Library preparation was by the immunoSEQ multiplex PCR assay. For the multiplex PCR, a mixture combining 60 forward primers for TCR Vbeta segments and 13 reverse primers for TCR Jbeta segments was used. The CDR3 region of rearranged TCR beta genes was amplified from genomic DNA with a multiplex PCR assay. The Illumina HiSeq System was used to sequence the amplified TCR beta libraries as 87-base-pair reads. The study's processing was this. Across the 670 or so repertoires, a later analysis counted about 81 million unique TCR beta chains, around 10 million of which were shared by at least two donors. Raw reads were error-corrected and collapsed into unique sequences with a nearest-neighbor algorithm that merged closely related sequences to remove PCR and sequencing errors. CDR3 sequences were aligned to IMGT reference sequences to assign V, D and J gene segments. Each retained sequence needed at least a six-nucleotide match to both a V gene segment and a J gene segment. A rearrangement counted as productive if the CDR3 had no stop codons and remained in frame with V and J, and every other rearrangement counted as non-productive. Following IMGT convention, CDR3 was defined as the stretch from the second conserved V-encoded cysteine up to the conserved J-encoded phenylalanine. In an earlier analysis of approximately 590 of the donors, sequences lacking an unambiguous match to a single V gene segment were excluded. An earlier analysis of several hundred of the donors called V segments functional above 56.7% productive rearrangements and segregating when the between-donor standard deviation exceeded 5%. A statistical classification framework was built for diagnosing cytomegalovirus status from the catalog of TCR beta chain sequences. In a later analysis, V and J genes were assigned by comparing TCR nucleotide sequences against IMGT/GENE-DB human TR gene sequences. A later analysis assigned CDR3 sequences and most-parsimonious VDJ recombination scenarios with the TCRdist pipeline. A later analysis defined each TCR beta chain by its CDR3 amino acid sequence plus V-gene family, and excluded reads lacking a unique V-gene family. As a way to deal with suspected cross-contamination and a sequencing artifact, a later analysis dropped hundreds of nucleotide sequences that were highly shared and had low generation probability. In a later analysis, a clonal expansion index for each public chain was calculated from normalized within-repertoire ranks of inferred template counts. Generation probabilities in a later analysis came from a VDJ recombination model fitted to out-of-frame rearrangements, and those results were checked against IGoR. A later analysis scored TCR-TCR, TCR-HLA and TCR-CMV co-occurrence with hypergeometric tests, applying a repertoire-size bias correction to TCR pairs. False discovery rates were estimated in a later analysis by permuting HLA or CMV assignments 20 times. In a later analysis, co-occurring TCRs were grouped with DBSCAN, and TCRdist sequence similarity was added when clustering was performed within HLA-allele-positive subsets. Repertoires with fewer than 30,000 or more than 120,000 public chains were left out of co-occurrence clustering, as were about five repertoires with anomalous nucleotide sharing. TCRdb mirrors the immuneACCESS table, restricted to in-frame sequences. Some clones are absent from its copies; in checked studies, under half trace to an unresolved V gene, and the reason for the others is unknown. That table supplies the V and J calls and clone size; D and trimming were determined from the DNA. Counted in this sample were fewer than 130,000 clones; around 80% of them appeared once. Of the sample, 13% falls within the top ten clones.

The rearranged segments are TRBV19 and TRBJ1-2; possibly the D gene is TRBD1, per 5 matching bases. The clonotype originates from a man aged 30-40 years in good health and CMV-seropositive. The material sequenced was PBMCs. CDR3 loop: CASTGGPNYGYTF. The DNA sequence follows: TGTGCCAGTACCGGGGGACCTAACTATGGCTACACCTTC.